The 4 T cell receptor beta chains reported below all come from one sample, sequenced in a study of metastatic and nonmetastatic thyroid tumors. TCRdb redid the clone calls on the PCR reads using MiXCR. The sample carries roughly 19,000 clones, 24% recorded once. Ahead of thyroid surgery, no patient had received treatment of any kind. The sample taken for sequencing was tumor tissue. These receptor sequences come from a female donor with papillary thyroid cancer or a benign thyroid nodule (not recorded which). Some clones in this sample may be carry-over from other donors' samples.

This clone qualifies as medium-sized. The chain joins TRBV28 to TRBJ2-2; D is possibly TRBD1 (6 bases). The V end lost 3 bases, the J end lost 4 bases, and 12 bases lay between the germline ends. This CDR3 is 15 amino acids long. In germline, CDR1 is MDHEN, CDR2 SYDVKM. The CDR3 here is CASSFHGQFTGELFF. The CDR3 nucleotides are TGTGCCAGCAGTTTTCACGGACAGTTCACCGGGGAGCTGTTTTTT.

This clone has at least ten counts. V and J are TRBV30 and TRBJ1-5, with a weak D call TRBD1 (6 bases). The V and J ends lost 2 bases and 7 bases respectively, with 12 bases between them. This CDR3 spans 13 amino acids. Germline V gene sequence: CDR1 GTSNPN, CDR2 SVGIG (reference sequence). The CDR3 sequence is CAWSLGQSQPQHF. CDR3 DNA sequence: TGTGCCTGGAGTCTCGGACAGTCCCAGCCCCAGCATTTT.

J is TRBJ2-1 and V is TRBV10-3, with 8 bases that match TRBD1. The CDR3 runs 15 residues. V lost 10 bases and J lost 6; bases outside the gene matches: 14. Germline assignment: CDR1 ENHRY and CDR2 SYGVKD. The CDR3 DNA is TGTGCCACCATTGAGTCGCGAGACAGGGGCAATGAGCAGTTCTTC. This codes for CATIESRDRGNEQFF.

In regard to this clone: The junction and the germline gene differ at one end; a read error may be behind it. The J gene is TRBJ1-1, the V gene TRBV12-3 or TRBV12-4; D may be TRBD1 (5 bases). The CDR3 is 13 residues long. CDR3 DNA: TGTGCCAGCATTCTTCGGCCGGACACTGGAGCTTTCTTT. This encodes CASILRPDTGAFF.